This T cell receptor beta chain appears in the sequencing data of a study of graft-versus-host responses after intestinal transplantation. The CDR3 totals 13 residues. The V segment lost 4 bases and the J segment 9 bases; nucleotides outside the gene matches: 9. Germline CDR1 SGHDT, CDR2 YYEEEE. Overall study findings and caveats: Recipient marrow contained GvH clones, some of which appeared first in ileum or blood. Subjects displaying graft-donor T cell macrochimerism possessed elevated graft-versus-host to host-versus-graft clonal ratios inside allografts.

Only in-frame clones appear in the TCRdb table, and some are missing; sequencing was by immunoSEQ multiplex PCR. The sample consists of 90,000 to 100,000 clones, around 88% of them appearing once. About this clone itself: What it binds is not known.

The receptor was derived from a human patient who received an intestinal transplant, so some T cells may come from the graft donor. The material sequenced was PBMCs, taken 255 days after intestinal transplant. The chain recombines TRBV5-6 with TRBJ1-2, with 7 positions matching TRBD1. CDR3 coding DNA: TGTGCCAGCAGCGTAGGGGGCGGGAGAAGCTACACCTTC. This encodes CASSVGGGRSYTF.